This TCR beta chain was observed in a study of T cells after yellow fever vaccination. General study results and limits: It was the secondary response that reached its peak faster, day 5 versus 15, but it was weaker.

The V gene's germline CDR1 is SGHRS and CDR2 YFSETQ. The CDR3 runs 15 residues. The junction had 6 bases not matched to a gene; V was cut back by 4 bases and J by 1 base. They built TCR cDNA with 5'RACE template switching, a step that put in a universal primer site and UMIs. TCRdb passed the 5' RACE reads through MiXCR, listing each CDR3 protein once. The sample lists 450,000 to 650,000 distinct CDR3 sequences; roughly 22% were seen once. Note on this clonotype: What it binds is unknown.

This chain connects TRBV5-1 to TRBJ2-5; 8 bases match TRBD2. The source was PBMCs, collected 21 days after the first yellow fever vaccination. The TCR comes from a man aged 18 to 30 who received the YFV17D yellow fever vaccine. The CDR3 reads CASSRTGGTQETQYF. The CDR3 DNA reads as TGCGCCAGCAGCCGTACGGGGGGGACCCAAGAGACCCAGTACTTC.